One sample yielded the 26 T cell receptor beta chains listed below, sequenced in a study of HIV-infected patients and healthy controls. Reverse transcription used around 500 ng RNA and constant-region primers for alpha and beta. Alpha and beta chain libraries were made separately by chain-specific third strand synthesis with multiplexing indices. MiXCR was run by TCRdb on the 5' RACE reads, yielding one entry per CDR3 protein. The sample holds 3,500 to 5,500 distinct CDR3 sequences, around 7.8% seen once. All unsorted peripheral T cells were captured because whole blood was used without fractionation. The source material was blood, sampled before antiretroviral therapy. All receptors come from an adult with HIV infection.

This clonotype is labeled medium-sized. The genes are TRBV18 and TRBJ2-7, with 12 nucleotides matching TRBD2. With 3 bases clipped from V and 2 bases from J, the junction kept 5 bases outside the gene matches. Germline V gives CDR1 KGHSH, CDR2 LQKENI. This CDR3 has 16 residues. The CDR3 DNA sequence: TGTGCCAGCTCACCCGCTTGGACTAGCGGGGCCTACGAGCAGTACTTC. This translates into CASSPAWTSGAYEQYF.

This clonotype was detected many times. This sequence joins TRBV15 and TRBJ1-4, with 7 nucleotides matching TRBD1. The CDR3 has 15 amino acids. The V and J ends lost 7 bases and 1 base, in that order; junction bases with no gene match: 6. Looked up from germline, CDR1 is LNHNV and CDR2 is YYDKDF (reference sequence). CDR3 residues: CATTSGGETNEKLFF. CDR3 bases: TGTGCCACCACATCAGGGGGAGAAACTAATGAAAAACTGTTTTTT. Filled out from reference TRBV15 and TRBJ1-4, the complete variable domain reads DAMVIQNPRYQVTQFGKPVTLSCSQTLNHNVMYWYQQKSSQAPKLLFHYYDKDFNNEADTPDNFQSRRPNTSFCFLDIRSPGLGDTAMYLCATTSGGETNEKLFFGSGTQLSVL.

The chain employs TRBV7-2 and TRBJ1-4; 9 bases match TRBD1. This CDR3 spans 15 amino acids. Germline values: CDR1 SGHTA, CDR2 FQGNSA. After removal of 5 bases from V and 6 bases from J, the junction contained 7 bases not matched to a gene. This CDR3 is CASSGTGQGHEKLFF. CDR3 DNA: TGTGCCAGCAGCGGTACGGGACAGGGACATGAAAAACTGTTTTTT.

In this sample, this clonotype is medium-sized (0.01 to 0.1%). The chain combines TRBV12-3 or TRBV12-4 with TRBJ1-1; D not resolved. The length of the CDR3 is 14 residues. The V and J ends lost 3 bases and 3 bases respectively, with 11 bases between them. Written as DNA, the CDR3 is TGTGCCAGCAGTTTGTCACGGGGAGACACTGAAGCTTTCTTT. Translated: CASSLSRGDTEAFF.

The J gene is TRBJ2-3, the V gene TRBV25-1; 7 bases fit TRBD2. Germline CDR1 is MGHDK and CDR2 is SYGVNS. The CDR3 loop spans 16 amino acids. V shed 2 bases and J 3 bases; nucleotides not matched to a gene: 8. This CDR3 is CASSEPGRGRTDTQYF. The CDR3, as DNA: TGTGCCAGCAGTGAACCGGGGCGGGGGAGGACAGATACGCAGTATTTT.

The V and J genes are TRBV4-1 and TRBJ1-6; D is unresolved. V was shortened by 1 base and J by 10 bases, with 8 bases between the two germline ends. CDR3 length equals 13 residues. Germline CDR1 MGHRA, CDR2 YSYEKL. The CDR3 protein is CASSQVLESPLHF. The CDR3 DNA sequence: TGCGCCAGCAGCCAAGTCTTAGAGTCACCCCTCCACTTT.

This clonotype occurred many times. This chain links TRBV14 with TRBJ2-2, with 8 nucleotides matching TRBD2. Trimming took 1 base from V and 3 from J; bases not matched to a gene: 7. Per germline, CDR1 SGHDN and CDR2 FVKESK. This CDR3 comprises 17 residues. CDR3 loop: CASSQGRTSLDTGELFF. CDR3 nucleotides: TGTGCCAGCAGCCAAGGGCGGACTAGCTTGGACACCGGGGAGCTGTTTTTT.

This clonotype has a count of ten or more. V usage is TRBV7-9 and J usage is TRBJ2-3; TRBD1 matches at 7 bases. The length of the CDR3 is 15 residues. Trimming cost V 3 bases and J 2 bases; bases outside gene matches: 5. Germline V CDR1 and CDR2: SEHNR, FQNEAQ (reference sequence). CDR3 loop: CASSFRQGDTDTQYF. DNA for the CDR3: TGTGCCAGCAGCTTCCGACAGGGAGACACAGATACGCAGTATTTT. The full variable domain, rest sourced from reference TRBV7-9 and TRBJ2-3, is DTGVSQNPRHKITKRGQNVTFRCDPISEHNRLYWYRQTLGQGPEFLTYFQNEAQLEKSRLLSDRFSAERPKGSFSTLEIQRTEQGDSAMYLCASSFRQGDTDTQYFGPGTRLTVL.

This clonotype came up many times. V is TRBV27 and J is TRBJ2-7, with TRBD2 matching 11 bases. CDR3 size: 15 residues. Germline assignment: CDR1 MNHEY and CDR2 SMNVEV (reference sequence). Unmatched junction bases numbered 5, after V lost 4 bases and J lost 3 bases. The CDR3 nucleotides read TGTGCCAGCAGTTCCGGGACTAGCGGCATCTACGAGCAGTACTTC. This encodes CASSSGTSGIYEQYF.

This clonotype qualifies as medium-sized. This chain links TRBV7-3 with TRBJ1-3, with D perhaps matching TRBD1 (6 bases). Looked up from germline, CDR1 is SGHTA and CDR2 is FQGTGA. V lost 1 base, J lost 1 base, and 11 bases lay in between. The CDR3 length is 16 residues. CDR3 sequence reads: CASSLKGQSSGNTIYF. CDR3 in DNA: TGTGCCAGCAGCTTAAAAGGACAGAGTTCTGGAAACACCATATATTTT.

This clonotype qualifies as medium-sized. The V gene is TRBV29-1, the J gene TRBJ2-7; the match to TRBD2 covers 8 bases. The length of the CDR3 is 15 residues. CDR1 is SQVTM, CDR2 ANQGSEA, per germline. V lost 2 bases to trimming and J lost 0 bases; unmatched junction nucleotides: 6. CDR3 DNA: TGCAGCGTTGAACTAGAGCGGGGGATCTCCTACGAGCAGTACTTC. Encoded protein: CSVELERGISYEQYF.

This clonotype was recorded many times. The chain is built from TRBV2 and TRBJ1-1, with 7 nucleotides matching TRBD1. The CDR3 covers 13 residues. Germline-derived CDR1 and CDR2 are SNHLY and FYNNEI. Trimming took 4 bases from V and 5 from J; bases not matched to a gene: 4. CDR3 loop: CASSGPGGTEAFF. The CDR3 nucleotides are TGTGCCAGCAGTGGACCAGGGGGGACTGAAGCTTTCTTT. The full variable domain, with the rest looked up from reference TRBV2 and TRBJ1-1, is EPEVTQTPSHQVTQMGQEVILRCVPISNHLYFYWYRQILGQKVEFLVSFYNNEISEKSEIFDDQFSVERPDGSNFTLKIRSTKLEDSAMYFCASSGPGGTEAFFGQGTRLTVV.

V and J are TRBV19 and TRBJ2-1; 12 nucleotides line up with TRBD2. CDR1 is LNHDA and CDR2 is SQIVND in the germline V gene (reference sequence). The CDR3 runs 18 residues. Trimming cost V 5 bases and J 7 bases; bases outside gene matches: 15. CDR3 sequence (DNA): TGTGCCAGTAGTTTCCGCCCCCAACTAGCGGGAGGTAGGAATGAGCAGTTCTTC. Translated, it gives CASSFRPQLAGGRNEQFF. The complete variable domain, with remaining parts taken from reference TRBV19 and TRBJ2-1, reads DGGITQSPKYLFRKEGQNVTLSCEQNLNHDAMYWYRQDPGQGLRLIYYSQIVNDFQKGDIAEGYSVSREKKESFPLTVTSAQKNPTAFYLCASSFRPQLAGGRNEQFFGPGTRLTVL.

Sample share makes this clonotype medium-sized. The genes are TRBV23-1 and TRBJ1-5; 8 bases are shared with TRBD1. TRBV23-1 qualifies as an ORF whose function is uncertain. This CDR3 region has 16 residues. V trimming: 4 bases; J trimming: 9 bases; junction bases outside the gene matches: 14. DNA of the CDR3: TGCGCCAGCAGTCCGCTAGGGACAGGAGGTCTTTTGCCCCAGCATTTT. It specifies CASSPLGTGGLLPQHF.

The chain has TRBV19 and TRBJ2-3; D unresolved. The V and J ends lost 8 bases and 6 bases respectively, with 6 bases between them. This CDR3 is 10 amino acids long. CDR1 and CDR2 from the germline V gene are LNHDA and SQIVND (reference sequence). The CDR3 DNA reads TGTGCCAGTGAGTCTGATACGCAGTATTTT. Protein: CASESDTQYF.

This clonotype came up a few times. The chain combines TRBV30 with TRBJ1-2; no reliable D call. The V and J ends lost 3 bases and 8 bases respectively, with 10 bases between them. The germline gives CDR1 GTSNPN, CDR2 SVGIG (reference sequence). There are 11 residues in the CDR3. DNA of the CDR3: TGTGCCTGGAGAATCAGAGGCGGCTACACCTTC. It is translated as CAWRIRGGYTF.

This clonotype is medium-sized. This chain joins TRBV5-1 and TRBJ2-3; D is possibly TRBD1 or TRBD2 (5 bases each). The CDR3 consists of 15 residues. Germline CDR1 is SGHRS and CDR2 is YFSETQ. Trimming cost V 4 bases and J 0 bases, with 12 bases left between them. The CDR3 nucleotides are TGCGCCAGCAGCGAGGGACCCTCTAGCACAGATACGCAGTATTTT. Amino acid sequence: CASSEGPSSTDTQYF.

By sample share, this clonotype is medium-sized (0.01 to 0.1%). A read error may produce the germline difference seen at one junction end. V is TRBV3-1 and J is TRBJ2-4, with a tentative D call TRBD2 (6 bases). Germline V gene data show CDR1 as LGHDT and CDR2 as YNNKEL (reference sequence). The CDR3 length is 14 residues. The chain's CDR3 is CASSEPGAENIQYF. The CDR3 nucleotides read TGTGCCAGCAGCGAACCGGGAGCCGAAAACATTCAGTACTTC.

At least ten counts were recorded for this clonotype. The rearrangement uses TRBV6-5 and TRBJ1-1; D unresolved. V dropped 0 bases and J dropped 0 bases, with 17 bases sitting between them. Germline CDR1 reads MNHEY; CDR2 reads SVGAGI. The CDR3 sequence is 18 residues long. The CDR3 sequence is CASSYSFPQPGMNTEAFF. In DNA, the CDR3 is TGTGCCAGCAGTTACTCGTTCCCCCAACCGGGAATGAACACTGAAGCTTTCTTT.

This clonotype is categorized as medium-sized. The chain combines TRBV20-1 with TRBJ1-5; possibly TRBD1 for D (6 bases). This CDR3 has 16 amino acids. Trimming removed 1 base at V and 2 bases at J, with 15 bases between. Germline assignment: CDR1 DFQATT and CDR2 SNEGSKA (reference sequence). The CDR3 spells CSARGGRGIGNQPQHF. The CDR3 DNA follows: TGCAGTGCTAGAGGGGGGCGGGGGATTGGCAATCAGCCCCAGCATTTT.

This clonotype was observed a handful of times. J is TRBJ2-4 and V is TRBV7-2, with 16 positions matching TRBD2. Germline CDR1 is SGHTA and CDR2 is FQGNSA. The ends lost 5 bases at V and 0 bases at J; junction bases unmatched: 10. The CDR3 consists of 20 residues. The CDR3 DNA reads as TGTGCCAGCAGCCCGGGACTAGCGGGAGGGGTTGGGTTAGCCAAAAACATTCAGTACTTC. Residues: CASSPGLAGGVGLAKNIQYF.

This clonotype was seen just once. This sequence joins TRBV30 and TRBJ2-2; D not resolved. This CDR3 is built from 16 residues. V lost 1 base to trimming and J lost 0 bases, with 12 bases between them. Germline loops: CDR1 GTSNPN, CDR2 SVGIG (reference sequence). DNA for the CDR3: TGTGCCTGGAGTGCCCGTGGGATATCGAACACCGGGGAGCTGTTTTTT. Protein: CAWSARGISNTGELFF.

This clonotype was counted many times. DNA of the CDR3: TGTGCCAGCATTCAATTGTCAGGGGTGCAGCCCCAGCATTTT. Protein: CASIQLSGVQPQHF. The chain recombines TRBV6-1 with TRBJ1-5; D perhaps matches TRBD1 (6 bases). The V gene lost 7 bases and the J gene lost 7 bases, with 17 bases spanning the gap. Germline-derived CDR1 and CDR2 are MNHNS and SASEGT. The CDR3 is 14 amino acids.

This clonotype is medium-sized by share. This chain links TRBV29-1 with TRBJ2-7; 9 bases align to TRBD1. The trim removed 6 bases at V and 6 bases at J, leaving 9 bases unmatched. This CDR3 is 13 amino acids long. Germline lookup yields CDR1 SQVTM and CDR2 ANQGSEA. The CDR3 nucleotides read TGCAGCGTGGCGGGACAGGGAAAGGGCGAGCAGTACTTC. Amino acid sequence: CSVAGQGKGEQYF.

The gene calls are TRBV28 and TRBJ1-6; 7 nucleotides agree with TRBD1. Germline values: CDR1 MDHEN, CDR2 SYDVKM. The CDR3 sequence is 11 residues long. The V gene end was trimmed by 10 bases and the J gene end by 8 bases; junction bases not matched to a gene: 2. DNA of the CDR3: TGTGCCACCAGGGGGTATTCACCCCTCCACTTT. It codes for CATRGYSPLHF.

The chain has TRBV7-2 and TRBJ1-5; 10 nucleotides match TRBD1. CDR3 length equals 15 residues. CDR1 is SGHTA and CDR2 is FQGNSA in the germline V gene. The V and J ends lost 4 bases and 6 bases, in that order; junction bases with no gene match: 6. The DNA for the CDR3 is TGTGCCAGCAGCTCCGGACAGGGGGTCTTTCAGCCCCAGCATTTT. This encodes CASSSGQGVFQPQHF.